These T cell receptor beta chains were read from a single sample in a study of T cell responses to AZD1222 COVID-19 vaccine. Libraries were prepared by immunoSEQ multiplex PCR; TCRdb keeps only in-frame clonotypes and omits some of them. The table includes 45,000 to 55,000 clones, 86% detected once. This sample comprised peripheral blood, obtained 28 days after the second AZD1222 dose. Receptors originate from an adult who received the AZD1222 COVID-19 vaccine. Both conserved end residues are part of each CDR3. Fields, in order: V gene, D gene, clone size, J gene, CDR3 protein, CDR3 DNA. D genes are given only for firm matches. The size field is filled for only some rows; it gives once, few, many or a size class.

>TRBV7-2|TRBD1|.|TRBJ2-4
CASSSRDRVQNIQYF
TGTGCCAGCAGCTCCCGGGACAGGGTTCAAAACATTCAGTACTTC
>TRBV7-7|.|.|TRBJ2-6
CASSQDNSGANVLTF
TGTGCCAGCAGCCAGGACAACTCTGGGGCCAACGTCCTGACTTTC
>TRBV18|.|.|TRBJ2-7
CASSPPRGYEQYF
TGTGCCAGCTCACCACCTAGGGGTTACGAGCAGTACTTC
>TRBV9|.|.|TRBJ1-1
CASSAGEGMSTEAFF
TGTGCCAGCAGCGCGGGGGAGGGGATGTCCACTGAAGCTTTCTTT
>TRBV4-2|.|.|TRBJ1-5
CASSHYRAGNQPQHF
TGTGCCAGCAGCCATTACAGGGCGGGCAATCAGCCCCAGCATTTT
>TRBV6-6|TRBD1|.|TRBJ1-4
CASANRGQGNEKLFF
TGTGCCAGCGCCAACAGGGGACAGGGGAACGAAAAACTGTTTTTT
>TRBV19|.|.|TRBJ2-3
CASSPSPGIGTDTQYF
TGTGCCAGTAGTCCTTCGCCAGGTATCGGCACAGATACGCAGTATTTT
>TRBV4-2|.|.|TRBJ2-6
CASSQVSGGANVLTF
TGTGCCAGCAGCCAAGTCTCTGGGGGGGCCAACGTCCTGACTTTC
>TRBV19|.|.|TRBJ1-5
CASSIDRAGLSNQPQHF
TGTGCCAGTAGTATAGATCGGGCAGGGCTTAGCAATCAGCCCCAGCATTTT
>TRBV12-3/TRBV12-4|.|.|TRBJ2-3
CASSPVGDTQYF
TGTGCCAGCAGTCCGGTGGGGGATACGCAGTATTTT
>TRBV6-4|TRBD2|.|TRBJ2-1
CASSDGLAGYNEQFF
TGTGCCAGCAGTGATGGACTAGCGGGTTACAATGAGCAGTTCTTC
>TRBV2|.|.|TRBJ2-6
CASSRDTNNVLTF
TGTGCCAGCAGCCGGGACACAAACAACGTCCTGACTTTC
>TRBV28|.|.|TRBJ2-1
CASTRTASYNEQFF
TGTGCCAGCACCAGGACAGCAAGCTACAATGAGCAGTTCTTC
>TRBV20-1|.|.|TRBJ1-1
CSGWTDQAFF
TGCAGTGGATGGACTGACCAAGCTTTCTTT
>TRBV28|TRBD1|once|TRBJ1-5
CASRDRGSGQPQHF
TGTGCCAGCCGGGACAGAGGTTCGGGACAGCCCCAGCATTTT
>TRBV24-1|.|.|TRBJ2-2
CATSDIPNTGELFF
TGTGCCACCAGTGATATACCAAACACCGGGGAGCTGTTTTTT
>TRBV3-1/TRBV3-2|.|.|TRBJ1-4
CASSQEGWGHGGKLFF
TGTGCCAGCAGCCAAGAGGGCTGGGGGCACGGAGGAAAACTGTTTTTT
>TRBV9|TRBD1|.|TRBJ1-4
CASSVGQGREKLFF
TGTGCCAGCAGCGTAGGACAGGGCCGGGAAAAACTGTTTTTT
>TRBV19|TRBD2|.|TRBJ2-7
CASTGGTSGSRSYEQYF
TGTGCCAGTACCGGAGGGACTAGCGGGAGTAGATCCTACGAGCAGTACTTC
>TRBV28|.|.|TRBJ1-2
CASRTARDYGYTF
TGTGCCAGCCGAACTGCCAGGGACTATGGCTACACCTTC
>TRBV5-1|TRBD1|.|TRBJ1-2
CASSSGQGSYGYTF
TGCGCCAGCAGCTCTGGACAGGGTAGCTATGGCTACACCTTC
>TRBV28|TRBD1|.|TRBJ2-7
CASSGDRGTYEQYF
TGTGCCAGCAGTGGGGACAGGGGCACCTACGAGCAGTACTTC
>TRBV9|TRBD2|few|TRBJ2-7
CASSVQDSGNYEQYF
TGTGCCAGCAGCGTCCAGGATAGCGGGAACTACGAGCAGTACTTC
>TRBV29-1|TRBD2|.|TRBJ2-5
CSAGSSGRRETQYF
TGCAGCGCCGGGAGTAGCGGGAGGAGAGAGACCCAGTACTTC
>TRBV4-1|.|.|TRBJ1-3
CASSPLYSGNTIYF
TGCGCCAGCAGCCCTCTATACTCTGGAAACACCATATATTTT
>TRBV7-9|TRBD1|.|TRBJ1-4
CASSAEPGGLVEKLFF
TGTGCCAGCAGCGCCGAACCAGGGGGTTTAGTGGAAAAACTGTTTTTT
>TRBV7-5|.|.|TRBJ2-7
CVRSLFPSFHRQSYEQYF
TGTGTCAGAAGCTTATTCCCGTCATTCCACCGACAGAGCTACGAGCAGTACTTC
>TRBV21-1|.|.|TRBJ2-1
CASVVQTSGSVPHNEQFF
TGTGCCAGCGTAGTACAAACTAGCGGGAGCGTCCCACACAATGAGCAGTTCTTC